The sample holds a few counts of the clone carrying this T cell receptor (beta chain). What it binds is not known. Unique molecular identifiers were incorporated when the TCRbeta library was constructed. TCRdb analysed the PCR reads with MiXCR anew, one entry per CDR3 protein. The sample records some 300,000 distinct CDR3 sequences, around 10% being singletons. This sample was included in a study of T-cell reconstitution after alpha-beta-depleted transplantation in children. General study points: T-cell counts and diversity at one year post-transplant came mainly from newly produced T cells. For some patients, TCRbeta diversity was high at day 60 because of recipient T cells and thymic progenitors that survived. The study reportedly traced alpha-beta T cells about two months after transplant to several hundred expanded graft clones.

V lost 2 bases to trimming and J lost 4 bases; unmatched junction nucleotides: 3. CDR1 is SGDLS and CDR2 is YYNGEE in the germline V gene. The CDR3 spans 15 residues. The sequence came from a boy under two years old with acute myeloid leukemia, due to receive a stem cell transplant. The chain recombines TRBV9 with TRBJ1-5; 10 bases are shared with TRBD1. The sequencing used PBMCs, collected before TCRalphabeta/CD19-depleted stem cell transplant. The CDR3 DNA reads TGTGCCAGCAGCGTCGGACAGGGGGTAAATCAGCCCCAGCATTTT. It codes for CASSVGQGVNQPQHF.